This T cell receptor (beta chain) was identified during a study of early T cells in non-severe SARS-CoV-2 infection. This CDR3 region has 15 residues. The V and J ends lost 5 bases and 5 bases respectively, with 17 bases between them. The germline CDR1 and CDR2 sequences are MDHEN and SYDVKM. Notes on this clonotype: This may come from a read error, since a much larger clone is one base off.

TCRdb analysed the 5' RACE reads with MiXCR anew, one entry per CDR3 protein. The top ten clones hold 14% to 15% of a sample with some 46,000 distinct CDR3 sequences, approximately 9.4% of them seen once. The receptor was derived from an adult who was a healthcare worker with PCR-confirmed SARS-CoV-2 infection or an uninfected control (not recorded which). The V and J genes are TRBV28 and TRBJ2-3; perhaps TRBD2 as D (6 bases). The specimen was whole blood. The CDR3 protein is CASSDISGTVDTQYF. The CDR3 DNA follows: TGTGCCAGCAGTGACATTAGCGGAACTGTAGATACGCAGTATTTT.